A selection of T cell receptor beta chains follows, all from one sample in a study of response to subunit inactivated influenza vaccine. TCRdb independently ran MiXCR on the RT-PCR reads; one entry per CDR3 protein. Among 450,000 to 550,000 distinct CDR3 sequences listed, over 25% were seen once. The material was CD4+ T cells sorted from PBMCs, obtained 5 days after vaccination. Receptor source: a middle-aged man who received an inactivated influenza vaccine. Both conserved end residues are part of each CDR3. Each record gives: D gene, V gene, clone size, CDR3 protein. D genes are given only for firm matches. Size is omitted from some rows. Given values are once, few, many or a class for expanded clones.

D gene: .; V gene: TRBV29-1; clone size: .; CDR3 protein: CSDPRWRSLFSPQTQYF
D gene: .; V gene: TRBV5-6; clone size: few; CDR3 protein: CASSPPEGNSPLHF
D gene: .; V gene: TRBV4-1; clone size: few; CDR3 protein: CASSQDFGVSSYNEQFF
D gene: TRBD1; V gene: TRBV6-2/TRBV6-3; clone size: few; CDR3 protein: CASSYPGQGLNYGYTF
D gene: .; V gene: TRBV20-1; clone size: .; CDR3 protein: CSALQGRYGYTF
D gene: .; V gene: TRBV6-2/TRBV6-3; clone size: .; CDR3 protein: CASSYRRADTQYF
D gene: .; V gene: TRBV20-1; clone size: few; CDR3 protein: CSASVGRQGWYEQYF
D gene: .; V gene: TRBV20-1; clone size: .; CDR3 protein: CSARFYSTDTQYF
D gene: .; V gene: TRBV3-1; clone size: few; CDR3 protein: CASSQTPMNTEAFF
D gene: .; V gene: TRBV10-2; clone size: .; CDR3 protein: CASTRGQYF
D gene: TRBD1; V gene: TRBV6-1; clone size: .; CDR3 protein: CASRSQGATNEKLFF
D gene: .; V gene: TRBV7-9; clone size: .; CDR3 protein: CASSLDRVGGYTF